These 30 T cell receptor beta chains were all obtained from the same sample, sequenced in a study of shared clonotypes between healthy human individuals. TCRdb's table, derived via immunoSEQ multiplex PCR, lists solely in-frame clones and lacks some. The sample has over a million clones; about 77% are singletons. Sequenced material: memory CD4+ T cells sorted from blood. Subset reported: CD45RA-negative fraction. The source is a man aged 18 to 35 in good health.

CDR3 loop: CASSSGTGKADTEAFF. DNA of the CDR3: TGTGCCAGCAGCTCCGGGACAGGGAAGGCGGACACTGAAGCTTTCTTT. The chain joins TRBV11-1 to TRBJ1-1; 9 nucleotides match TRBD1. Germline V gene sequence: CDR1 SGHAT, CDR2 FQDESV (reference sequence). There are 16 residues in the CDR3. V trimming: 4 bases; J trimming: 3 bases; junction bases outside the gene matches: 9.

Concerning this clone: Other DNA sequences in the same sample also yield this CDR3. The chain employs TRBV19 and TRBJ1-1, with D possibly being TRBD1 (6 bases). The CDR3 sequence is 13 residues long. CDR1 is LNHDA and CDR2 is SQIVND in the germline V gene (reference sequence). The V and J ends lost 4 bases and 1 base respectively, with 7 bases between them. The CDR3 region has the DNA TGTGCCAGTAGTACGACAGGGAACACTGAAGCTTTCTTT. Protein sequence: CASSTTGNTEAFF.

The chain recombines TRBV29-1 with TRBJ1-2, with D possibly matching TRBD1 (6 bases). Per germline, CDR1 SQVTM and CDR2 ANQGSEA. The CDR3 has 13 residues. The V and J ends lost 3 bases and 8 bases respectively, with 16 bases between them. The CDR3 sequence: CSVDHAAGAGYTF. Written as DNA, the CDR3 is TGCAGCGTTGACCACGCCGCGGGGGCCGGCTACACCTTC.

This chain uses TRBV28 with TRBJ2-6; TRBD1 might be the D (6 bases). The CDR3 length is 15 residues. Germline-derived CDR1 and CDR2 are MDHEN and SYDVKM. Trimming left V 6 bases short and J 0 bases short, with 9 bases between. CDR3 sequence: CASRGAASGANVLTF. The CDR3 nucleotides are TGTGCCAGCAGGGGGGCGGCCTCTGGGGCCAACGTCCTGACTTTC.

The chain has TRBV7-9 and TRBJ2-2, with TRBD1 as a possible D gene (6 bases). CDR3 length: 17 amino acids. Trimming left V 5 bases short and J 0 bases short, with 16 bases between. Germline assignment: CDR1 SEHNR and CDR2 FQNEAQ (reference sequence). Written as DNA, the CDR3 is TGTGCCAGCAGCCGGAGGACAGTCACCTCGAACACCGGGGAGCTGTTTTTT. Translating it yields CASSRRTVTSNTGELFF.

This chain links TRBV5-8 with TRBJ1-3; D not certain. The CDR3 is made up of 14 amino acids. Trimming left V 4 bases short and J 4 bases short, with 12 bases between. CDR1 SGHTS and CDR2 YDEGEE come from the germline V gene. The DNA of the CDR3 is TGTGCCAGCAGCGACCCGACTGGGGGAAACACCATATATTTT. Residues: CASSDPTGGNTIYF. Drawing the rest from reference TRBV5-8 and TRBJ1-3, the complete variable domain is EAGVTQSPTHLIKTRGQQATLRCSPISGHTSVYWYQQALGLGLQFLLWYDEGEERNRGNFPPRFSGRQFPNYSSELNVNALELEDSALYLCASSDPTGGNTIYFGEGSWLTVV.

This chain links TRBV6-5 with TRBJ2-1, with TRBD2 as a possible D gene (5 bases). From germline, CDR1 is MNHEY and CDR2 SVGAGI. Trimming stripped 4 bases from V and 10 bases from J, with 11 bases between. This CDR3 has 12 amino acids. CDR3 in amino acids: CASSSTGSEQFF. As DNA, the CDR3 is TGTGCCAGCAGTTCTACGGGGAGCGAGCAGTTCTTC.

The gene calls are TRBV19 and TRBJ2-2; TRBD2 agrees at 7 bases. Trimming took 6 bases from V and 5 from J; bases not matched to a gene: 6. Germline V lookup: CDR1 LNHDA, CDR2 SQIVND (reference sequence). The CDR3 length is 14 residues. CDR3 nucleotide sequence: TGTGCCAGTAGGCCGGGAGGTATAACCGGGGAGCTGTTTTTT. It encodes CASRPGGITGELFF.

The J gene is TRBJ2-7, the V gene TRBV7-2; a possible D gene is TRBD2 (7 bases). The CDR3 is 18 amino acids. Trimming took 4 bases from V and 2 from J, leaving 24 bases between them. Germline-derived CDR1 and CDR2 are SGHTA and FQGNSA. The CDR3 nucleotides are TGTGCCAGCAGCTCGCTGGGTGGGCGGGGGCCTACTACCTACGAGCAGTACTTC. This translates into CASSSLGGRGPTTYEQYF.

The V and J genes are TRBV29-1 and TRBJ2-7; D is undetermined. Between the trimmed V and J ends, which lost 3 bases and 3 bases, there was a span of 3 bases. The CDR3 consists of 10 residues. The germline V gene has CDR1 SQVTM and CDR2 ANQGSEA. The CDR3 DNA reads TGCAGCGTTGAGCACTACGAGCAGTACTTC. Translated, it gives CSVEHYEQYF.

The chain is built from TRBV7-6 and TRBJ2-5, with TRBD2 matching over 8 bases. Germline V lookup: CDR1 SGHVS, CDR2 FNYEAQ. The length of the CDR3 is 15 residues. J was trimmed by 3 bases and V by 1 base; bases with no gene match: 4. CDR3 bases: TGTGCCAGCAGCTTAGGCCCAGCGGGAGAAGAGACCCAGTACTTC. This gives the protein CASSLGPAGEETQYF.

The V and J genes are TRBV30 and TRBJ2-3, with 8 bases matching TRBD2. The V gene end was trimmed by 0 bases and the J gene end by 8 bases; junction bases not matched to a gene: 10. Germline V CDR1 and CDR2: GTSNPN, SVGIG (reference sequence). The CDR3 extends over 15 amino acids. DNA for the CDR3: TGTGCCTGGAGTGTTATAGCGGGACCTATCGGTACGCAGTATTTT. Translation gives CAWSVIAGPIGTQYF.

The chain combines TRBV15 with TRBJ2-2; D is possibly TRBD1 (5 bases). Trimming pared 6 bases from V and 1 base from J, leaving 9 bases between. CDR1 and CDR2 from the germline V gene are LNHNV and YYDKDF (reference sequence). The CDR3 is made up of 14 amino acids. DNA for the CDR3: TGTGCCACCAGAAACGGACAGAACACCGGGGAGCTGTTTTTT. It specifies CATRNGQNTGELFF.

The gene calls are TRBV5-5 and TRBJ2-3; D is unclear. V was shortened by 0 bases and J by 5 bases, with 7 bases between the two germline ends. This CDR3 is 13 amino acids long. Germline V CDR1 and CDR2: SGHKS, YYEKEE (reference sequence). The CDR3 DNA sequence: TGTGCCAGCAGCTTGGGGGGTAGAGATACGCAGTATTTT. Translation: CASSLGGRDTQYF.

The chain employs TRBV12-5 and TRBJ2-7; TRBD2 matches at 8 bases. The V gene end was trimmed by 7 bases and the J gene end by 3 bases; junction bases not matched to a gene: 5. The germline CDR1 and CDR2 sequences are LGHNT and FRNRAP. The CDR3 spans 13 residues. The CDR3 nucleotides are TGTGCTAGTGCGGGGGGGGCCTTCTACGAGCAGTACTTC. Its translation: CASAGGAFYEQYF.

V is TRBV10-2 and J is TRBJ2-6; D is unclear. The CDR3 runs 14 residues. Looked up from germline, CDR1 is WSHSY and CDR2 is SAAADI. V gave up 4 bases and J gave up 3 bases, with 7 bases separating them. The CDR3 loop is CASSALGGANVLTF. The CDR3 DNA sequence: TGCGCCAGCAGTGCTCTGGGTGGGGCCAACGTCCTGACTTTC.

This clone was found a few times. The chain couples TRBV10-3 to TRBJ2-7, with 11 nucleotides matching TRBD2. The CDR3 is 16 residues long. Per the germline V gene, CDR1 is ENHRY and CDR2 is SYGVKD. Losses at the gene ends were 5 bases for V and 0 bases for J; bases not matched to a gene: 6. The CDR3 sequence: CAISSTGTSGSYEQYF. For the CDR3, the DNA is TGTGCCATCAGTTCAACCGGGACTAGCGGCTCCTACGAGCAGTACTTC.

A few counts support this clone. The sample carries other DNA sequences with the same CDR3. This chain joins TRBV27 and TRBJ2-7; 8 bases are shared with TRBD1. Germline V gene data show CDR1 as MNHEY and CDR2 as SMNVEV (reference sequence). The CDR3 runs to 13 residues. V trimming: 6 bases; J trimming: 6 bases; junction bases outside the gene matches: 7. CDR3: CASSRQGNPEQYF. CDR3 coding DNA: TGTGCCAGCAGCCGACAGGGGAATCCCGAGCAGTACTTC.

V is TRBV7-2 and J is TRBJ2-7, with a weak D call TRBD2 (6 bases). The CDR3 covers 16 residues. The germline V gene encodes CDR1 SGHTA and CDR2 FQGNSA. Trimming shortened V by 2 bases and J by 2 bases, and 16 bases separated the two germline ends. In DNA, the CDR3 is TGTGCCAGCAGCTTATACGCGAGCGGAGGGGCCTACGAGCAGTACTTC. Its translation: CASSLYASGGAYEQYF.

The chain uses TRBV15 and TRBJ2-7; D uncertain. This CDR3 spans 14 amino acids. Germline lookup yields CDR1 LNHNV and CDR2 YYDKDF (reference sequence). V shed 5 bases and J shed 5 bases, with 16 bases lying between them. The CDR3 reads CATSPGRPPHEQYF. DNA for the CDR3: TGTGCCACCAGCCCTGGACGACCCCCTCACGAGCAGTACTTC.

Points on this clone: This specimen includes other DNA sequences encoding the same CDR3. This chain connects TRBV2 to TRBJ2-7, with 7 bases that match TRBD2. V was clipped by 3 bases and J by 3 bases; unmatched bases: 8. The V gene's germline CDR1 is SNHLY and CDR2 FYNNEI. The length of the CDR3 is 15 residues. Here the CDR3 reads CASSDRLAENYEQYF. CDR3 DNA: TGTGCCAGCAGTGATAGACTAGCTGAGAACTACGAGCAGTACTTC.

The V and J genes are TRBV28 and TRBJ1-2; no reliable D call. This CDR3 spans 15 amino acids. V was shortened by 6 bases and J by 8 bases, with 22 bases between the two germline ends. CDR1 and CDR2 (germline): MDHEN, SYDVKM. The CDR3 region has the DNA TGTGCCAGCAGCCTCGCCGGGTTCACGGTCCGAGGCTACACCTTC. Translated, it gives CASSLAGFTVRGYTF.

The chain links TRBV18 to TRBJ2-5; no firm D call. V lost 8 bases to trimming and J lost 0 bases, with 7 bases between them. Germline V gene data show CDR1 as KGHSH and CDR2 as LQKENI. The CDR3 contains 12 residues. CDR3 DNA: TGTGCCAGCACTCCTAACCAAGAGACCCAGTACTTC. The encoded protein is CASTPNQETQYF.

The genes are TRBV5-1 and TRBJ2-1, with 8 bases that match TRBD2. Losses at the gene ends were 0 bases for V and 4 bases for J; bases not matched to a gene: 6. The CDR3 extends over 16 amino acids. The germline V gene encodes CDR1 SGHRS and CDR2 YFSETQ. CDR3 residues: CASSLVPLAEYNEQFF. As DNA, the CDR3 is TGCGCCAGCAGCTTGGTACCACTAGCGGAGTACAATGAGCAGTTCTTC.

The genes are TRBV5-1 and TRBJ1-5; no reliable D call. Trimming removed 0 bases at V and 5 bases at J, with 6 bases between. CDR1 SGHRS and CDR2 YFSETQ come from the germline V gene. This CDR3 spans 13 amino acids. CDR3 DNA sequence: TGCGCCAGCAGCTTGGATACTGATCAGCCCCAGCATTTT. Amino acids: CASSLDTDQPQHF.

V gene TRBV28 combines with J gene TRBJ1-5; 11 bases are a match to TRBD1. The CDR3 totals 14 residues. CDR1 is MDHEN and CDR2 is SYDVKM in the germline V gene. V lost 7 bases to trimming and J lost 6 bases; unmatched junction nucleotides: 5. Here the CDR3 reads CASIVGTGGQPQHF. Here the CDR3 DNA reads TGTGCCAGCATCGTGGGGACAGGGGGTCAGCCCCAGCATTTT.

The J gene is TRBJ2-1, the V gene TRBV7-8; 11 nucleotides agree with TRBD2. The CDR3 contains 15 residues. Germline trimming cut 5 bases from V and 4 bases from J; bases unmatched to any gene: 4. Germline V lookup: CDR1 SGHVS, CDR2 FQNEAQ. The CDR3 DNA is TGTGCCAGCAGCATCTCTAGCGGGAGGTACAATGAGCAGTTCTTC. Translation: CASSISSGRYNEQFF.

This clone appeared a few times. This chain uses TRBV30 with TRBJ1-5, with TRBD1 matching over 8 bases. The CDR3 has 14 amino acids. Germline trimming cut 3 bases from V and 5 bases from J; bases unmatched to any gene: 6. Germline V CDR1 and CDR2: GTSNPN, SVGIG (reference sequence). The DNA for the CDR3 is TGTGCCTGGAGAGCCGACAGGGGAGATCAGCCCCAGCATTTT. This gives the protein CAWRADRGDQPQHF.

The chain employs TRBV18 and TRBJ1-6, with D unresolved. V was clipped by 2 bases and J by 8 bases, with 10 bases between them. The germline CDR1 and CDR2 sequences are KGHSH and LQKENI. CDR3 length: 14 amino acids. CDR3 region: CASSPGRRDSPLHF. The CDR3 DNA is TGTGCCAGCTCACCAGGTCGAAGGGATTCACCCCTCCACTTT.

V is TRBV2 and J is TRBJ2-7; possibly TRBD1 for D (6 bases). V was clipped by 8 bases and J by 2 bases, with 13 bases between them. This CDR3 has 13 residues. Per the germline V gene, CDR1 is SNHLY and CDR2 is FYNNEI. For the CDR3, the DNA is TGTGCCAGCGTCGGGGACAATACCTACGAGCAGTACTTC. Translated, it gives CASVGDNTYEQYF.